The entry below describes one T cell receptor (beta chain). The entry originates in a study of blood T cell repertoires in COVID-19. Background on the study: The United States, Italy and Spain supplied acute and convalescent COVID-19 samples. In each case, the material was cDNA or gDNA derived from T cells, B-cell-depleted T cells, or PBMCs.

The repertoire was sequenced with immunoSEQ multiplex PCR; TCRdb's copy has only in-frame clones and lacks some. There are approximately 240,000 clones in the sample; less than 85% occur only once, and approximately 5% lies in the top ten. The CDR3 loop spans 14 amino acids. The ends lost 8 bases at V and 4 bases at J; junction bases unmatched: 10. CDR1 is MNHEY, CDR2 SVGAGI, per germline. This sequence was found in a woman aged 80 or over with active or convalescent COVID-19. Sequencing used peripheral blood. J is TRBJ1-2 and V is TRBV6-5; 7 nucleotides match TRBD1. The DNA of the CDR3 is TGTGCCAGCGGTCGGGACAGAGTTTTCTATGGCTACACCTTC. Its translation: CASGRDRVFYGYTF.